A selection of T cell receptor beta chains follows, all from one sample in a study of regulatory T cells in long-lasting Graves disease. TCRdb re-analysed the multiplex PCR reads in MiXCR, keeping a single row per CDR3 protein. Of 200,000 to 250,000 distinct CDR3 sequences listed, approximately 18% were seen once; the top ten hold about 11%. The same data also went into a second study, on T cells in Graves' hyperthyroidism and ophthalmopathy.

Specimen: peripheral blood mononuclear cells (PBMCs), collected at new diagnosis, from a patient treated with antithyroid drugs. The receptor source for this set is a woman between 25 and 40 years old with Graves disease. CDR3s include the opening cysteine and the closing phenylalanine or tryptophan. Fields, in order: J gene, D gene, V gene, CDR3 length, clone size, CDR3 DNA, CDR3 protein. The D gene is left open where the match is weak. Size tells how often a clone was seen (once, few, many) or the class of an expanded clone, and some rows leave it out.

j_gene: TRBJ2-1; d_gene: TRBD2; v_gene: TRBV28; len: 16; abundance: many; CDR3nt: TGTGCCAGCAGTTTATTAGGAAGCGGGAGTACCAATGAGCAGTTCTTC; CDR3aa: CASSLLGSGSTNEQFF
j_gene: TRBJ1-2; d_gene: -; v_gene: TRBV28; len: 15; abundance: -; CDR3nt: TGTGCCAGCAGTTTCGCTGGCAGCGCCAACTATGGCTACACCTTC; CDR3aa: CASSFAGSANYGYTF
j_gene: TRBJ1-1; d_gene: -; v_gene: TRBV20-1; len: 10; abundance: many; CDR3nt: TGCAGTGCCAAGCGCGGTGAAGCTTTCTTT; CDR3aa: CSAKRGEAFF
j_gene: TRBJ2-1; d_gene: TRBD2; v_gene: TRBV18; len: 14; abundance: many; CDR3nt: TGTGCCAGCTCACAGGGACTAGGGGAAGGTGAGCAGTTCTTC; CDR3aa: CASSQGLGEGEQFF
j_gene: TRBJ1-2; d_gene: -; v_gene: TRBV2; len: 14; abundance: many; CDR3nt: TGTGCCAGCACCCCGGGACTGTCTAACTATGGCTACACCTTC; CDR3aa: CASTPGLSNYGYTF
j_gene: TRBJ1-1; d_gene: -; v_gene: TRBV7-3; len: 15; abundance: many; CDR3nt: TGTGCCAGCAGCTCATACGTGGGCAGGGCTGTTGAAGCTTTCTTT; CDR3aa: CASSSYVGRAVEAFF
j_gene: TRBJ1-2; d_gene: -; v_gene: TRBV5-1; len: 16; abundance: many; CDR3nt: TGCGCCAGCAGCTTGACCGGGGGCGGAACGCACTATGGCCACACCTTC; CDR3aa: CASSLTGGGTHYGHTF
j_gene: TRBJ2-3; d_gene: TRBD1; v_gene: TRBV19; len: 17; abundance: many; CDR3nt: TGTGCCAGTAGTACTCACAGGCAACAGGGGAACACAGATACGCAGTATTTT; CDR3aa: CASSTHRQQGNTDTQYF
j_gene: TRBJ2-2; d_gene: -; v_gene: TRBV11-3; len: 15; abundance: many; CDR3nt: TGTGCCAGCAGCTTACAGGGGCTGGGGACCGGGGAGCTGTTTTTT; CDR3aa: CASSLQGLGTGELFF
j_gene: TRBJ2-7; d_gene: -; v_gene: TRBV20-1; len: 13; abundance: many; CDR3nt: TGCAGTGCCCTCGAGGGGGAACTCTACGAGCAGTACTTC; CDR3aa: CSALEGELYEQYF
j_gene: TRBJ2-3; d_gene: -; v_gene: TRBV11-2; len: 15; abundance: many; CDR3nt: TGTGCCAGCAGTTACTCCATTGAGGGCACAGATACGCAGTATTTT; CDR3aa: CASSYSIEGTDTQYF
j_gene: TRBJ1-1; d_gene: -; v_gene: TRBV6-2/TRBV6-3; len: 14; abundance: many; CDR3nt: TGTGCCAGCAGTTACTCGATGGTGGGGTCTGAAGCTTTCTTT; CDR3aa: CASSYSMVGSEAFF
j_gene: TRBJ2-5; d_gene: TRBD1; v_gene: TRBV5-1; len: 14; abundance: many; CDR3nt: TGCGCCAGCAGCTTAAGACAGGGCGCCGGGGACCAGTACTTC; CDR3aa: CASSLRQGAGDQYF
j_gene: TRBJ2-1; d_gene: -; v_gene: TRBV5-5; len: 16; abundance: many; CDR3nt: TGTGCCAGCAGCTTGTGGGGGGCTAGCGGAGACAATGAGCAGTTCTTC; CDR3aa: CASSLWGASGDNEQFF
j_gene: TRBJ2-2; d_gene: -; v_gene: TRBV27; len: 15; abundance: many; CDR3nt: TGTGCCAGCAGACCGGACAGTAAGAGCACCGGGGAGCTGTTTTTT; CDR3aa: CASRPDSKSTGELFF
j_gene: TRBJ1-2; d_gene: TRBD1; v_gene: TRBV12-3/TRBV12-4; len: 15; abundance: few; CDR3nt: TGTGCCAGCAGTCAACTCAGAGGGGGCCGGGGTGGCTACACCTTC; CDR3aa: CASSQLRGGRGGYTF
j_gene: TRBJ2-1; d_gene: -; v_gene: TRBV10-3; len: 14; abundance: many; CDR3nt: TGTGCCATCAGTGAATGGGGCAGTAACAATGAGCAGTTCTTC; CDR3aa: CAISEWGSNNEQFF
j_gene: TRBJ2-7; d_gene: -; v_gene: TRBV6-1; len: 13; abundance: many; CDR3nt: TGTGCCAGCAGTCGAATACAGGGATACGAGCAGTACTTC; CDR3aa: CASSRIQGYEQYF
j_gene: TRBJ2-3; d_gene: TRBD2; v_gene: TRBV12-5; len: 13; abundance: many; CDR3nt: TGTGCTAGTTCGGCGGGAGGGCCAGATACGCAGTATTTT; CDR3aa: CASSAGGPDTQYF
j_gene: TRBJ1-1; d_gene: -; v_gene: TRBV6-1; len: 12; abundance: many; CDR3nt: TGTGCCAGCAGTGAAGGGTGGTCGGCGTCTTTCTTT; CDR3aa: CASSEGWSASFF
j_gene: TRBJ2-3; d_gene: -; v_gene: TRBV20-1; len: 11; abundance: -; CDR3nt: TGCAGTGCTAGCGGGGCAGATACGCAGTATTTT; CDR3aa: CSASGADTQYF
j_gene: TRBJ1-2; d_gene: -; v_gene: TRBV24-1; len: 11; abundance: many; CDR3nt: TGTGCCACCAGTGATACGCATGGCTACACCTTC; CDR3aa: CATSDTHGYTF
j_gene: TRBJ1-2; d_gene: -; v_gene: TRBV20-1; len: 14; abundance: many; CDR3nt: TGCAGTGCTAGACATCTCGATCAGAACTATGGCTACACCTTC; CDR3aa: CSARHLDQNYGYTF
j_gene: TRBJ2-6; d_gene: TRBD2; v_gene: TRBV28; len: 19; abundance: many; CDR3nt: TGTGCCAGCAGTCCAATGAGGGGACTAGCGGGAGCTGGGGCCAACGTCCTGACTTTC; CDR3aa: CASSPMRGLAGAGANVLTF
j_gene: TRBJ2-3; d_gene: TRBD2; v_gene: TRBV28; len: 17; abundance: many; CDR3nt: TGTGCCAGCAGTTCATCTAGCGGGAGGACGAGCACAGATACGCAGTATTTT; CDR3aa: CASSSSSGRTSTDTQYF
j_gene: TRBJ1-2; d_gene: TRBD1; v_gene: TRBV5-1; len: 14; abundance: many; CDR3nt: TGCGCCAGCAGCTCGACAGGGGGCGGCTATGGCTACACCTTC; CDR3aa: CASSSTGGGYGYTF
j_gene: TRBJ1-1; d_gene: -; v_gene: TRBV27; len: 15; abundance: many; CDR3nt: TGTGCCAGCAGGCCGGCTCTTCGGACCAACACTGAAGCTTTCTTT; CDR3aa: CASRPALRTNTEAFF
j_gene: TRBJ1-2; d_gene: -; v_gene: TRBV28; len: 13; abundance: -; CDR3nt: TGTGCCAGCAGGTCGGGACGGTCCTATGGCTACACCTTC; CDR3aa: CASRSGRSYGYTF
j_gene: TRBJ2-7; d_gene: TRBD2; v_gene: TRBV6-9; len: 14; abundance: many; CDR3nt: TGTGCCAGCAGTTACTTCGGGGGGTCCTACGAGCAGTACTTC; CDR3aa: CASSYFGGSYEQYF
j_gene: TRBJ2-2; d_gene: -; v_gene: TRBV30; len: 11; abundance: many; CDR3nt: TGTGCCTGGACTGGGGGGGGGGAGCTGTTTTTT; CDR3aa: CAWTGGGELFF
j_gene: TRBJ1-1; d_gene: -; v_gene: TRBV12-5; len: 12; abundance: many; CDR3nt: TGTGCTAGTGGTTTGAGCGGCACTGAAGCTTTCTTT; CDR3aa: CASGLSGTEAFF
j_gene: TRBJ1-5; d_gene: TRBD1; v_gene: TRBV5-4; len: 14; abundance: -; CDR3nt: TGTGCCAGCAGCTTGCAGGGGGGGGATCAGCCCCAGCATTTT; CDR3aa: CASSLQGGDQPQHF
j_gene: TRBJ2-5; d_gene: TRBD1; v_gene: TRBV7-9; len: 15; abundance: many; CDR3nt: TGTGCCAGCAGACCGGACAGGAAAGTGCAAGAGACCCAGTACTTC; CDR3aa: CASRPDRKVQETQYF
j_gene: TRBJ2-1; d_gene: -; v_gene: TRBV14; len: 17; abundance: many; CDR3nt: TGTGCCAGCAGCCAGCTAGTTGGAGTTAGAAGCTACAATGAGCAGTTCTTC; CDR3aa: CASSQLVGVRSYNEQFF
j_gene: TRBJ2-7; d_gene: TRBD2; v_gene: TRBV11-2; len: 17; abundance: many; CDR3nt: TGTGCCAGCAGCTTAGGTAGCGGGGGCCTGAGCTCCTACGAGCAGTACTTC; CDR3aa: CASSLGSGGLSSYEQYF
j_gene: TRBJ2-7; d_gene: -; v_gene: TRBV27; len: 14; abundance: -; CDR3nt: TGTGCCAGCAGCCAAGGGACTTCCCTCTACGAGCAGTACTTC; CDR3aa: CASSQGTSLYEQYF
j_gene: TRBJ2-5; d_gene: TRBD1; v_gene: TRBV19; len: 15; abundance: many; CDR3nt: TGTGCCAGTAGTATGGGCAGGGGGCGAGAAGAGACCCAGTACTTC; CDR3aa: CASSMGRGREETQYF
j_gene: TRBJ1-3; d_gene: -; v_gene: TRBV19; len: 15; abundance: few; CDR3nt: TGTGCCACCTCAAGGATAGATTTCTCTGGAAACACCATATATTTT; CDR3aa: CATSRIDFSGNTIYF
j_gene: TRBJ2-1; d_gene: TRBD2; v_gene: TRBV14; len: 18; abundance: -; CDR3nt: TGTGCCAGCAGCCAAGATAATAGCGGGGGCCGGGTAACCGATGAGCAGTTCTTC; CDR3aa: CASSQDNSGGRVTDEQFF
j_gene: TRBJ2-7; d_gene: TRBD1; v_gene: TRBV19; len: 13; abundance: many; CDR3nt: TGTGCCAGTACCGGGACAGGGGGTAACGAGCAGTACTTC; CDR3aa: CASTGTGGNEQYF
j_gene: TRBJ1-6; d_gene: TRBD1; v_gene: TRBV27; len: 14; abundance: many; CDR3nt: TGTGCCAGCAGTTTAGGACAGGGTAATTCACCCCTCCACTTT; CDR3aa: CASSLGQGNSPLHF
j_gene: TRBJ1-6; d_gene: -; v_gene: TRBV5-1; len: 15; abundance: many; CDR3nt: TGCGCCAGCAGCCCACGCGGGGGACCAAATTCACCCCTCCACTTT; CDR3aa: CASSPRGGPNSPLHF
j_gene: TRBJ1-2; d_gene: TRBD1; v_gene: TRBV15; len: 12; abundance: many; CDR3nt: TGTGCCACCAGCGGACAGGGCTATGGCTACACCTTC; CDR3aa: CATSGQGYGYTF
j_gene: TRBJ2-7; d_gene: -; v_gene: TRBV19; len: 13; abundance: -; CDR3nt: TGTGCCAGTAGTATTGAACAGGACTACGAGCAGTACTTC; CDR3aa: CASSIEQDYEQYF
j_gene: TRBJ1-1; d_gene: -; v_gene: TRBV11-2; len: 15; abundance: few; CDR3nt: TGTGCCAGCAGCTCGCTGGGGGGTTTTAGAACTGAAGCTTTCTTT; CDR3aa: CASSSLGGFRTEAFF
j_gene: TRBJ2-7; d_gene: TRBD2; v_gene: TRBV28; len: 15; abundance: -; CDR3nt: TGTGCCAGCAGGCCAACTAGCGAAGGGGCCTACGAGCAGTACTTC; CDR3aa: CASRPTSEGAYEQYF
j_gene: TRBJ2-5; d_gene: -; v_gene: TRBV19; len: 12; abundance: many; CDR3nt: TGTGCCAGTAGTAAAGGGAGGGAGACCCAGTACTTC; CDR3aa: CASSKGRETQYF
j_gene: TRBJ1-3; d_gene: -; v_gene: TRBV19; len: 12; abundance: many; CDR3nt: TGTGCCAGTAGCATGGGACTAAACACCATATATTTT; CDR3aa: CASSMGLNTIYF
j_gene: TRBJ2-5; d_gene: -; v_gene: TRBV6-2/TRBV6-3; len: 14; abundance: many; CDR3nt: TGTGCCAGCAGTCAGGGGGGAGCCCCAGAGACCCAGTACTTC; CDR3aa: CASSQGGAPETQYF
j_gene: TRBJ2-3; d_gene: -; v_gene: TRBV20-1; len: 13; abundance: -; CDR3nt: TGCAGTGCTGAGGACAGAATCACAGATACGCAGTATTTT; CDR3aa: CSAEDRITDTQYF